The rows below give T cell receptor beta chains drawn from one sample of a study of vaccination and CD4 T cells after COVID-19. MiXCR was run by TCRdb on the PCR reads, yielding one entry per CDR3 protein. This sample carries about 16,000 distinct CDR3 sequences, roughly 50% of them seen once, and the ten largest clones take about 7.2%. Antigens for these TCRs are unknown. Source material: CD4+ T cells from blood, cultured in vitro. The receptors come from a human donor who had recovered from COVID-19. Each CDR3 is given with its conserved first and last residue. D genes are given only for firm matches. The size field is filled for only some rows; it gives once, few, many or a size class.

abundance	d_gene	v_gene	j_gene	CDR3nt	CDR3aa
NA	TRBD1	TRBV20-1	TRBJ2-7	TGCAGTGCTGGACAGGGGGTTTCCTTGTACGAGCAGTACTTC	CSAGQGVSLYEQYF
few	TRBD2	TRBV4-2	TRBJ2-3	TGTGCCAGCAGCCAAGATCGCGTAGCGGGAGGAGATACGCAGTATTTT	CASSQDRVAGGDTQYF
NA	NA	TRBV30	TRBJ1-5	TGTGCCTGGTCCGGGGGTTCAAGGCAGCCCCAGCATTTT	CAWSGGSRQPQHF
few	NA	TRBV20-1	TRBJ1-6	TGCAGTGCTAGCGGATATCTGGGGTCACCCCTCCACTTT	CSASGYLGSPLHF
few	TRBD2	TRBV11-1	TRBJ2-1	TGTGCCAGCAGCTTAGGAGGGACTAGTTTAATCTACAATGAGCAGTTCTTC	CASSLGGTSLIYNEQFF
NA	NA	TRBV7-2	TRBJ2-7	TGTGCCAGCAGCTTAGTTGGCGCAACCTACGAGCAGTACTTC	CASSLVGATYEQYF
NA	TRBD2	TRBV4-1	TRBJ2-5	TGCGCCAGCAGCCAAGATCCAGGACTAGCGGGAGTAGTGGGGACCCAGTACTTC	CASSQDPGLAGVVGTQYF
NA	TRBD1	TRBV9	TRBJ2-7	TGTGCCAGCAGCGTGGCCCCAACGACGGGACAGGTTCCCTACGAGCAGTACTTC	CASSVAPTTGQVPYEQYF
NA	TRBD2	TRBV19	TRBJ2-1	TGTGCCAGTAGTATTGGGGGGGGCGGGGGGGAGCAGTTCTTC	CASSIGGGGGEQFF
NA	NA	TRBV19	TRBJ1-2	TGTGCCAGTAGTACCCCGGGACACAGCTATGGCTACACCTTC	CASSTPGHSYGYTF
few	TRBD2	TRBV20-1	TRBJ2-2	TGCAGTGCTGTGGGACTAGCGGGCCCCGGGGAGCTGTTTTTT	CSAVGLAGPGELFF
few	NA	TRBV6-5	TRBJ1-5	TGTGCCAGCAGTTACTTAGGGGGGGGGAATCAGCCCCAGCATTTT	CASSYLGGGNQPQHF
NA	NA	TRBV6-1	TRBJ1-5	TGTGCCAGCAGTGTGGACAGTTGGGTCTATAGCAATCAGCCCCAGCATTTT	CASSVDSWVYSNQPQHF
NA	NA	TRBV20-1	TRBJ2-1	TGCAGTGCCGCGACTAGTTGGGGCGATGAGCAGTTCTTC	CSAATSWGDEQFF
NA	NA	TRBV5-6	TRBJ1-5	TGTGCCAGCAGCTTGTCACGGGCCAATCAGCCCCAGCATTTT	CASSLSRANQPQHF
NA	NA	TRBV27	TRBJ2-2	TGTGCCAGCAGTTTCGTGACAGCCGGGGAGCTGTTTTTT	CASSFVTAGELFF
NA	NA	TRBV12-3/TRBV12-4	TRBJ1-5	TGTGCCAGCAGTTTTCAGGGAGGGAATCAGCCCCAGCATTTT	CASSFQGGNQPQHF
NA	NA	TRBV27	TRBJ1-1	TGTGCCAGCAGTCCCCTCCCGGACGGTGGGAACACTGAAGCTTTCTTT	CASSPLPDGGNTEAFF
NA	TRBD1	TRBV10-3	TRBJ2-2	TGTGCCATCAGGCCAGGGACAGCCTCGAACACCGGGGAGCTGTTTTTT	CAIRPGTASNTGELFF
NA	TRBD1	TRBV6-1	TRBJ2-7	TGTGCCAGCAGTAAACGACAGGGGAACTACGAGCAGTACTTC	CASSKRQGNYEQYF
NA	TRBD1	TRBV15	TRBJ2-7	TGTGCCACCAGCAGATCAGCCCGAGCGGACAGGTCCTACGAGCAGTACTTC	CATSRSARADRSYEQYF
NA	NA	TRBV20-1	TRBJ2-6	TGCAGTTCCCCAGGGCGGTCCGGGGCCAACGTCCTGACTTTC	CSSPGRSGANVLTF
few	TRBD1	TRBV11-2	TRBJ2-5	TGTGCCAGCAGCCCATCCGGGACAGGCTTTTGGACCCAGTACTTC	CASSPSGTGFWTQYF
few	NA	TRBV20-1	TRBJ1-5	TGCAGTGCTAGGAGCATTTCGGAGAATCAGCCCCAGCATTTT	CSARSISENQPQHF
few	NA	TRBV12-3/TRBV12-4	TRBJ1-5	TGTGCCAGCAGTCTTTCGACATTTCAACAGCCCCAGCATTTT	CASSLSTFQQPQHF
NA	NA	TRBV5-1	TRBJ2-7	TGCGCCAGCAGCTTGGCCCGGGACCCGACCTACGAGCAGTACTTC	CASSLARDPTYEQYF
NA	NA	TRBV19	TRBJ1-2	TGTGCCAGTAGTCCCCGCAGGGAAAGTGGCTACACCTTC	CASSPRRESGYTF
few	TRBD1	TRBV19	TRBJ1-5	TGTGCCAGTAGTGCGACAGGGTACGATGCCGGCAATCAGCCCCAGCATTTT	CASSATGYDAGNQPQHF
NA	NA	TRBV6-5	TRBJ1-2	TGTGCCAGCAGTTTCCGGGACTTCTATGGCTACACCTTC	CASSFRDFYGYTF
few	TRBD2	TRBV12-3/TRBV12-4	TRBJ2-7	TGTGCCAGCAGTTTCTCACTAGCGGGAGGCGAGCAGTACTTC	CASSFSLAGGEQYF
few	NA	TRBV6-1	TRBJ1-2	TGTGCCAGCAGTGAGGCAGGGAGGGACTATGGCTACACCTTC	CASSEAGRDYGYTF
few	NA	TRBV7-3	TRBJ2-7	TGTGCCAGCAGCTCCGGGAACGGGCAGTACTTC	CASSSGNGQYF
NA	NA	TRBV6-1	TRBJ1-4	TGTGCCAGCATTCGCCCGGGGGGGAACGAAAAACTGTTTTTT	CASIRPGGNEKLFF
few	NA	TRBV20-1	TRBJ1-5	TGCAGTGCTGCCCGGGGGGCCCTCAATGATCAGCCCCAGCATTTT	CSAARGALNDQPQHF
NA	TRBD2	TRBV7-2	TRBJ2-2	TGTGCCAGCAGCGGCAGACTAGCGGGAGAGGGGACCGGGGAGCTGTTTTTT	CASSGRLAGEGTGELFF
NA	NA	TRBV24-1	TRBJ2-3	TGTGCCACCAGTGATTACTCTGCGGCTAGCACAGATACGCAGTATTTT	CATSDYSAASTDTQYF
few	TRBD2	TRBV7-2	TRBJ2-1	TGTGCCAGCAGCTCCCGGACTAGAACGAATGAGCAGTTCTTC	CASSSRTRTNEQFF
NA	NA	TRBV10-2	TRBJ2-5	TGCGCCAGCGAGGACAGATTCCAAGAGACCCAGTACTTC	CASEDRFQETQYF
few	NA	TRBV6-1	TRBJ1-1	TGTGCCAGCAGTGAAGGGTTTTCAGACTACACTGAAGCTTTCTTT	CASSEGFSDYTEAFF